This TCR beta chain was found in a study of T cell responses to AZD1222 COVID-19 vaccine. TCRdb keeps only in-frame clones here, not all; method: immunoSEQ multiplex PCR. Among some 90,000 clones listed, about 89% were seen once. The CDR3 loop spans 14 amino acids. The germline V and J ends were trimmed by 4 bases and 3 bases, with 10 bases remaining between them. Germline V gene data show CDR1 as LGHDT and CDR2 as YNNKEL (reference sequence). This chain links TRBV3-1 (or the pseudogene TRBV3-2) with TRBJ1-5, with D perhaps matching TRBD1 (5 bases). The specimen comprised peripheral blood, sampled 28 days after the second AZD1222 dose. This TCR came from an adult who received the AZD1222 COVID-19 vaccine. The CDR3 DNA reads TGTGCCAGCAGCCCACAGGCGGACAATCAGCCCCAGCATTTT. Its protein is CASSPQADNQPQHF.